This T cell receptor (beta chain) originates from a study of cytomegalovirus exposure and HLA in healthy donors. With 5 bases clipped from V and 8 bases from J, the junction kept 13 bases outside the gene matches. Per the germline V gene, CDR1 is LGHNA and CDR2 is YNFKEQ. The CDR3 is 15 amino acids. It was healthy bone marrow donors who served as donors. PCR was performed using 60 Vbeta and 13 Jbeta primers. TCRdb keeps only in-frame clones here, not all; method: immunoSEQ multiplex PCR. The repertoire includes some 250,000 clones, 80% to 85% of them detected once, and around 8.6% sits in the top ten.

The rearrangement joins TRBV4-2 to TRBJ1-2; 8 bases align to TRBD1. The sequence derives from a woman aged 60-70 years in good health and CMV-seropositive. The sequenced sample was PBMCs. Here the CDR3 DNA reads TGTGCCAGCAGCTCGGACAGGGAGTCTCTTCGCGGCTACACCTTC. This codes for CASSSDRESLRGYTF.